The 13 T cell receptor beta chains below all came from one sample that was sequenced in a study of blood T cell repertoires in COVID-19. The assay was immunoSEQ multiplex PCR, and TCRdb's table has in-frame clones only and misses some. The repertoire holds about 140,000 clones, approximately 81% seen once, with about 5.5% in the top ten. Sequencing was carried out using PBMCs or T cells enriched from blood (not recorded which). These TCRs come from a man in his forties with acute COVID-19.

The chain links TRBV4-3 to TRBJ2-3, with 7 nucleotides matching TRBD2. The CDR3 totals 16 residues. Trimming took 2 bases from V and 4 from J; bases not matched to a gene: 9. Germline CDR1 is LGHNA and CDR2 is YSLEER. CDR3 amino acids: CASSQSWGGVADTQYF. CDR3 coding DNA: TGCGCCAGCAGCCAATCTTGGGGGGGGGTAGCAGATACGCAGTATTTT.

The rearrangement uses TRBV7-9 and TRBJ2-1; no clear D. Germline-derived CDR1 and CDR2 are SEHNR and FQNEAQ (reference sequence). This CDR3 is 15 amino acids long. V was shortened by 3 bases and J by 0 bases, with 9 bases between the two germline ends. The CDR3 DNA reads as TGTGCCAGCAGCTTGTTGCAGAACTCCTACAATGAGCAGTTCTTC. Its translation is CASSLLQNSYNEQFF.

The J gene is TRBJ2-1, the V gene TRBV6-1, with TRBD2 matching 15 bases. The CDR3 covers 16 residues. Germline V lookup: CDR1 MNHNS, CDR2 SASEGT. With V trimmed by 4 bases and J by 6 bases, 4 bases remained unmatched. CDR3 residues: CASSGTSGRAPNEQFF. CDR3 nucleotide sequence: TGTGCCAGCAGTGGGACTAGCGGGAGGGCCCCCAATGAGCAGTTCTTC.

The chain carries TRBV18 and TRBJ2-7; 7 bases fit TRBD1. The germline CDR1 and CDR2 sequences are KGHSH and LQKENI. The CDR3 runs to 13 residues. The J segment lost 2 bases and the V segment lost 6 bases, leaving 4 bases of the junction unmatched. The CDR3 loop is CASSPGTAYEQYF. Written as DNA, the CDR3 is TGTGCCAGCTCCCCCGGGACAGCCTACGAGCAGTACTTC.

The CDR3 loop is CASSPGLINNEQFF. The CDR3 region has the DNA TGTGCCAGCAGCCCGGGACTAATCAACAATGAGCAGTTCTTC. The chain is built from TRBV3-1 (or the pseudogene TRBV3-2) and TRBJ2-1; TRBD2 aligns across 7 bases. Germline assignment: CDR1 LGHDT and CDR2 YNNKEL (reference sequence). After removal of 4 bases from V and 5 bases from J, the junction contained 5 bases not matched to a gene. The CDR3 covers 14 residues.

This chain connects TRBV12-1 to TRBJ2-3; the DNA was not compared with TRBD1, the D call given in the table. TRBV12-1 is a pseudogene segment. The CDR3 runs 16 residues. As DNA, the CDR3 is TGTGCCAGCAGCTTCCAGGACAGGGGATCAACAGATACGCAGTATTTT. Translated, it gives CASSFQDRGSTDTQYF.

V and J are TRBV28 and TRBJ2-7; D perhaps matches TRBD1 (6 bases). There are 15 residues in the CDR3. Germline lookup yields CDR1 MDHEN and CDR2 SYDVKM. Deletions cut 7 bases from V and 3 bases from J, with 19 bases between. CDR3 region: CASNPSRGRDYEQYF. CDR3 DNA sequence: TGTGCCAGCAATCCGTCCAGGGGTCGAGACTACGAGCAGTACTTC. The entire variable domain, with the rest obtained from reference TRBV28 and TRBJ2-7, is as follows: DVKVTQSSRYLVKRTGEKVFLECVQDMDHENMFWYRQDPGLGLRLIYFSYDVKMKEKGDIPEGYSVSREKKERFSLILESASTNQTSMYLCASNPSRGRDYEQYFGPGTRLTVT.

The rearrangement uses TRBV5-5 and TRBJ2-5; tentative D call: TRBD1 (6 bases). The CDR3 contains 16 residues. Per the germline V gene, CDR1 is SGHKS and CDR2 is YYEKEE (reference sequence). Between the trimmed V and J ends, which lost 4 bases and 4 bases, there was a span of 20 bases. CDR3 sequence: CASSPELARGGETQYF. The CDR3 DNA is TGTGCCAGCAGCCCCGAATTAGCCAGGGGTGGAGAGACCCAGTACTTC.

In DNA form, the CDR3 reads TGTGCCAGCAGCTCCTACGGGGGGGGCACAGATACGCAGTATTTT. Protein sequence: CASSSYGGGTDTQYF. The chain combines TRBV11-2 with TRBJ2-3; 8 positions match TRBD2. Per germline, CDR1 SGHAT and CDR2 FQNNGV. V lost 4 bases and J lost 1; bases outside the gene matches: 4. CDR3 length: 15 amino acids.

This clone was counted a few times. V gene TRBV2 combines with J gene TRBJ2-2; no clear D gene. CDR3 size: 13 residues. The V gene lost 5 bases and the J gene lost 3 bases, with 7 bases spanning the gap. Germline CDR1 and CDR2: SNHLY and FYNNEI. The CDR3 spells CASSIRDTGELFF. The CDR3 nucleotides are TGTGCCAGCAGTATCCGGGACACCGGGGAGCTGTTTTTT.

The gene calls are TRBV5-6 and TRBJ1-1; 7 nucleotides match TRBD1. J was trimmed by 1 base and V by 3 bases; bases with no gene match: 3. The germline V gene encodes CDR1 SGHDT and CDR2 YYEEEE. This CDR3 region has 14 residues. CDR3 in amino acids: CASSSGTANTEAFF. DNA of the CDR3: TGTGCCAGCAGCTCCGGGACAGCGAACACTGAAGCTTTCTTT.

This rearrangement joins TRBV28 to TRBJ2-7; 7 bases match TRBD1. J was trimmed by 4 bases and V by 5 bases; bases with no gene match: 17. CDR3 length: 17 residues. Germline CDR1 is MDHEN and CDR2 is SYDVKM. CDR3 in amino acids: CASSPTRSSDRQYEQYF. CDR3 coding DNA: TGTGCCAGCAGTCCGACCAGATCTTCGGACAGGCAGTACGAGCAGTACTTC.

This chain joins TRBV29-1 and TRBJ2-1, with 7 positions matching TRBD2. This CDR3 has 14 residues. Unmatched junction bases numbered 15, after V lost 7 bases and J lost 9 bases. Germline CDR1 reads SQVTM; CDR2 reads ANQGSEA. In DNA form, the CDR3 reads TGCAGCGCCACAAAGAGTGGGAGGGCCTCTGAGCAGTTCTTC. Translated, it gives CSATKSGRASEQFF.